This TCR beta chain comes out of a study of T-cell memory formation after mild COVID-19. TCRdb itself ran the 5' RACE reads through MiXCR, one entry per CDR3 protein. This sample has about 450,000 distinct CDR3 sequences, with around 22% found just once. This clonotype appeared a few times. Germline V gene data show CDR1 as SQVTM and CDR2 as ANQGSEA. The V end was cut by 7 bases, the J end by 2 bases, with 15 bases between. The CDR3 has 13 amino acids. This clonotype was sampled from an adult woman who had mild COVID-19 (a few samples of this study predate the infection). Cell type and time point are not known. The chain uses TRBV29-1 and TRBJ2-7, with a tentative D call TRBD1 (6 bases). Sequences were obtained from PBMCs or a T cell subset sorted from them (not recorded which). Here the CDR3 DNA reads TGCAGCGGCGGCCCAGGGGACACCTACGAGCAGTACTTC. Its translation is CSGGPGDTYEQYF.